This TCR beta chain was sequenced during a study of T cell changes during pregnancy in multiple sclerosis. Clones were read by immunoSEQ multiplex PCR, and TCRdb kept only the in-frame ones, dropping some. Found here are around 100,000 clones, over 75% of them singletons; the top ten hold around 0.78%. The V gene lost 3 bases and the J gene lost 1 base, with 11 bases spanning the gap. Per germline, CDR1 MDHEN and CDR2 SYDVKM. CDR3 size: 15 residues. The chain is built from TRBV28 and TRBJ2-3; D might be TRBD2 (7 bases). The source of this sequence is a female donor in good health, enrolled as a control in a pregnancy study. Sequenced here: peripheral blood, sampled in the second trimester of pregnancy. Here the CDR3 reads CASSFTRGRTDTQYF. CDR3 bases: TGTGCCAGCAGTTTTACGCGGGGGCGCACAGATACGCAGTATTTT.